The sample holds one count of the clone carrying this T cell receptor (beta chain). Its antigen is not identified. A single record per CDR3 protein comes from TCRdb applying MiXCR to the reads. The data show roughly 200,000 distinct CDR3 sequences, with about 40% seen just once and approximately 59% held by the top ten. Per germline, CDR1 SGHDT and CDR2 YYEEEE. The length of the CDR3 is 17 residues. The J segment lost 4 bases and the V segment lost 0 bases, leaving 11 bases of the junction unmatched. This specimen comes from a study of T cell repertoires in cytomegalovirus infection. Study-wide background: Epitope selection comprised recently identified HLA-C-restricted CMV epitopes and well-studied HLA-B-restricted CMV epitopes. Through public TCR beta signatures, both CMV infection and matching HLA type were indicated.

Points from the study as a whole: Ex vivo, HLA-C-restricted CMV-specific TCR beta clonotypes prevailed over the rest of the response. Cumulative public TCR beta family frequency identified carriers of CMV plus the relevant HLA.

Sequences were derived from CD8+ T cells from cultured PBMCs, sampled from culture after CMV antigen stimulation. The chain employs TRBV5-6 and TRBJ2-7; 9 positions agree with TRBD2. This receptor was obtained from a human donor in good health (CMV status not recorded). Some clones in this sample may be carry-over from other donors' samples. In DNA, the CDR3 is TGTGCCAGCAGCTTGGAGGCTAGCGGGGAGATAATGTACGAGCAGTACTTC. Protein: CASSLEASGEIMYEQYF.